This TCR beta chain comes out of a study of CD8+CD57+ T cells in acquired aplastic anemia. It was genomic DNA that served as the template for profiling TCR beta VDJ and CDR3. MiXCR, applied by TCRdb to the reads, yields one record per CDR3 protein. The table shows under 200,000 distinct CDR3 sequences, with around 60% occurring only once. This clonotype was seen a handful of times. Its antigen remains unknown. The CDR3 spans 13 residues. The germline gives CDR1 SNHLY, CDR2 FYNNEI. J was trimmed by 4 bases and V by 5 bases; bases with no gene match: 3. Study observations and caveats: The same twenty-nine CD8+ CDR3 sequences occurred in patients and in controls. Patients were compared with controls for CD8+ Simpson's diversity, and no significant difference emerged.

Sequencing input: sorted CD4+, CD8+, or CD8+CD57+ T cells (not recorded which) from PBMCs. V and J are TRBV2 and TRBJ2-5, with 8 bases aligning to TRBD2. The receptor was derived from a human donor in good health. The CDR3 loop is CASSRGGVETQYF. The CDR3 DNA sequence: TGTGCCAGCAGTCGGGGGGGGGTAGAGACCCAGTACTTC.